Shown below are 19 T cell receptor beta chains from a single sample sequenced in a study of cytomegalovirus exposure and HLA in healthy donors (dated by TCRdb to about 2017). Libraries were constructed by the immunoSEQ multiplex PCR assay. In TCRdb, the immuneACCESS table is reduced to in-frame sequences with V and J assigned. These tables do not hold every clone; where another copy was compared, an unresolved V gene accounts for under half, and the others remain unexplained. Present in this sample are 100,000 to 120,000 clones, 89% of which were seen just once. 1.9% of the sample comes from the top ten. Specimen: PBMCs. The source is a woman aged 18-29 years in good health and CMV-seronegative.

The chain carries TRBV28 and TRBJ2-1, with 9 bases fitting TRBD1. Losses at the gene ends were 9 bases for V and 4 bases for J; bases not matched to a gene: 7. The CDR3 contains 14 residues. In germline, CDR1 is MDHEN, CDR2 SYDVKM. The CDR3 region has the DNA TGTGCCAGTTTTACAGGGGGCCCTTACAATGAGCAGTTCTTC. Its protein product is CASFTGGPYNEQFF.

The chain links TRBV5-1 to TRBJ2-1; D unclear. The V end lost 1 base, the J end lost 3 bases, and 8 bases lay between the germline ends. The CDR3 consists of 14 residues. Germline-derived CDR1 and CDR2 are SGHRS and YFSETQ. The CDR3 reads CASSLLSVYNEQFF. In nucleotides, the CDR3 is TGCGCCAGCAGCTTGCTGTCCGTCTACAATGAGCAGTTCTTC.

The chain links TRBV29-1 to TRBJ2-5; TRBD1 matches 7 bases. The CDR3 has 17 residues. CDR1 and CDR2 (germline): SQVTM, ANQGSEA. Unmatched junction bases numbered 21, after V lost 7 bases and J lost 4 bases. The CDR3, as DNA: TGCAGCGCCCTTAGGGGAAAGACGACAGGGTTTGGAGAGACCCAGTACTTC. Translating gives CSALRGKTTGFGETQYF.

The V and J genes are TRBV30 and TRBJ2-7; unclear D gene. The germline CDR1 and CDR2 sequences are GTSNPN and SVGIG (reference sequence). Trimming shortened V by 5 bases and J by 4 bases, and 9 bases separated the two germline ends. This CDR3 has 11 residues. CDR3 residues: CAWDSNYEQYF. CDR3 DNA: TGTGCCTGGGACTCGAATTACGAGCAGTACTTC.

The rearrangement links TRBV18 to TRBJ2-1, with 10 bases lining up with TRBD2. The CDR3 is 17 residues long. V trimming: 0 bases; J trimming: 8 bases; junction bases outside the gene matches: 10. Germline lookup yields CDR1 KGHSH and CDR2 LQKENI. CDR3 amino acids: CASSPPSSGRALDEQFF. The CDR3 DNA reads as TGTGCCAGCTCACCACCATCCAGCGGGAGGGCCTTGGATGAGCAGTTCTTC.

The chain joins TRBV4-3 to TRBJ2-2; 7 nucleotides match TRBD1. The CDR3 contains 21 residues. Looked up from germline, CDR1 is LGHNA and CDR2 is YSLEER. Trimming removed 0 bases from V and 5 bases from J; junction bases left unmatched: 21. The CDR3 reads CASSQDHLYPTGEMRTGELFF. CDR3 in DNA: TGCGCCAGCAGCCAAGATCATCTTTACCCAACAGGGGAGATGAGGACCGGGGAGCTGTTTTTT.

The chain combines TRBV10-1 with TRBJ2-5, with TRBD1 matching over 7 bases. Trimming at V came to 4 bases and at J to 5 bases, leaving 4 bases not matched to a gene. Germline V CDR1 and CDR2: WNHNN, SYGVQD (reference sequence). The CDR3 totals 13 residues. CDR3 nucleotide sequence: TGCGCCAGCAGTGTTGACAGGGTCGAGACCCAGTACTTC. It codes for CASSVDRVETQYF.

The CDR3 nucleotides read TGTGCCAGCAGCCTTGGGAGAAACACTGAAGCTTTCTTT. Translation gives CASSLGRNTEAFF. V is TRBV11-3 and J is TRBJ1-1; D gene uncertain. Germline lookup yields CDR1 SGHNT and CDR2 YENEEA. This CDR3 has 13 amino acids. V lost 5 bases and J lost 2, with 9 bases in between. The whole variable domain, remainder taken from reference TRBV11-3 and TRBJ1-1, is EAGVVQSPRYKIIEKKQPVAFWCNPISGHNTLYWYLQNLGQGPELLIRYENEEAVDDSQLPKDRFSAERLKGVDSTLKIQPAELGDSAVYLCASSLGRNTEAFFGQGTRLTVV.

The chain couples TRBV7-6 to TRBJ2-7; 11 bases fit TRBD1. Germline V lookup: CDR1 SGHVS, CDR2 FNYEAQ. Trimming removed 5 bases from V and 3 bases from J; junction bases left unmatched: 6. The CDR3 extends over 15 amino acids. CDR3 protein: CASSHFGTGGYEQYF. For the CDR3, the DNA is TGTGCCAGCAGCCACTTTGGGACAGGGGGCTACGAGCAGTACTTC.

The chain employs TRBV7-2 and TRBJ2-5; 8 bases line up with TRBD1. The germline gives CDR1 SGHTA, CDR2 FQGNSA. The CDR3 covers 15 residues. V shed 0 bases and J 2 bases; nucleotides not matched to a gene: 2. CDR3: CASSLADRGQETQYF. CDR3 nucleotides: TGTGCCAGCAGCTTAGCCGACAGGGGACAAGAGACCCAGTACTTC.

This clone has only one observation. V and J are TRBV4-2 and TRBJ2-1; 8 nucleotides match TRBD2. V trimming: 4 bases; J trimming: 5 bases; junction bases outside the gene matches: 10. The germline CDR1 and CDR2 sequences are LGHNA and YNFKEQ. The CDR3 runs 16 residues. In DNA form, the CDR3 reads TGTGCCAGCAGCCGTTCTGGGACTAGATCCCACAATGAGCAGTTCTTC. This sequence encodes CASSRSGTRSHNEQFF.

V and J are TRBV5-5 and TRBJ1-2; D remains unclear. Germline V gives CDR1 SGHKS, CDR2 YYEKEE (reference sequence). Trimming took 1 base from V and 6 from J, leaving 22 bases between them. CDR3 size: 17 residues. The CDR3 DNA is TGTGCCAGCAGCTTGCGAATGGCAGGATATATGGTTGATGGCTACACCTTC. The encoded protein is CASSLRMAGYMVDGYTF.

The V call is TRBV28, the J call TRBJ1-5; D possibly corresponds to TRBD1 (5 bases). Germline CDR1 and CDR2: MDHEN and SYDVKM. V dropped 1 base and J dropped 3 bases, with 16 bases sitting between them. The CDR3 runs 17 residues. CDR3 protein: CASSLLVGAGDNQPQHF. The CDR3 coding sequence is TGTGCCAGCAGTTTATTGGTTGGGGCGGGAGACAATCAGCCCCAGCATTTT.

The table lists this clone with a few counts. The chain recombines TRBV27 with TRBJ2-7; D ambiguous. The CDR3 is 12 amino acids. Trimming cost V 4 bases and J 6 bases, with 10 bases left between them. The germline V gene has CDR1 MNHEY and CDR2 SMNVEV (reference sequence). The CDR3 sequence: CASSYPYGEQYF. In DNA, the CDR3 is TGTGCCAGCAGTTACCCCTATGGCGAGCAGTACTTC.

The chain is built from TRBV30 and TRBJ2-2; perhaps TRBD1 as D (5 bases). The V gene's germline CDR1 is GTSNPN and CDR2 SVGIG (reference sequence). V gave up 0 bases and J gave up 7 bases, with 9 bases separating them. This CDR3 is built from 13 residues. The DNA of the CDR3 is TGTGCCTGGAGTGTAACAGGAAGCGGGGAGCTGTTTTTT. It is translated as CAWSVTGSGELFF.

V gene TRBV25-1 combines with J gene TRBJ2-5, with 7 bases fitting TRBD2. This CDR3 has 15 residues. The junction had 8 bases not matched to a gene; V was cut back by 2 bases and J by 5 bases. Germline CDR1 is MGHDK and CDR2 is SYGVNS. DNA of the CDR3: TGTGCCAGCAGTGAAGGGGGAGGGTTCCAGGAGACCCAGTACTTC. This codes for CASSEGGGFQETQYF.

In its sample, this clone was seen once. The rearrangement uses TRBV27 and TRBJ1-3; maybe TRBD1 (6 bases). CDR3 size: 13 residues. The V gene's germline CDR1 is MNHEY and CDR2 SMNVEV (reference sequence). V dropped 8 bases and J dropped 2 bases, with 10 bases sitting between them. CDR3 sequence reads: CASRDNPGNTIYF. For the CDR3, the DNA is TGTGCCAGCCGGGACAACCCTGGAAACACCATATATTTT.

The J gene is TRBJ2-5, the V gene TRBV4-2; 7 nucleotides align to TRBD1. The V gene's germline CDR1 is LGHNA and CDR2 YNFKEQ. After removal of 3 bases from V and 1 base from J, the junction contained 20 bases not matched to a gene. The CDR3 is made up of 20 amino acids. In DNA form, the CDR3 reads TGTGCCAGCAGCCACCACGGTATTTGTACAGGGGACCATATCCAAGAGACCCAGTACTTC. It yields the protein CASSHHGICTGDHIQETQYF.

The chain couples TRBV5-6 to TRBJ1-5; 7 positions match TRBD1. V was clipped by 4 bases and J by 3 bases; unmatched bases: 4. CDR1 SGHDT and CDR2 YYEEEE come from the germline V gene. CDR3 size: 14 residues. Here the CDR3 DNA reads TGTGCCAGCAGCCTGGACAGGCACAATCAGCCCCAGCATTTT. This encodes CASSLDRHNQPQHF.